This TCR beta chain was obtained from a study of response to subunit inactivated influenza vaccine. This clonotype showed up many times. TCRdb analysed the RT-PCR reads with MiXCR anew, one entry per CDR3 protein. The sample shows around 600,000 distinct CDR3 sequences, around 11% of them seen only once. V lost 6 bases to trimming and J lost 3 bases; unmatched junction nucleotides: 11. The CDR3 covers 16 residues. The same sample was also studied in work on T cells expressing NK-cell markers. That study reports: cDNA encoding TCR beta was synthesized via 5'RACE template switching incorporating UMIs. According to the study, TCR beta repertoires originated from sorted CD3+CD56+NKG2C+, CD3+CD56+NKG2C- and CD3+CD56-NKG2C+ T cells. In the group of eight sequenced donors, seven were HCMV-seropositive and one was seronegative. In a handful of donors, these clonotypes also led the CD3+CD56-NKG2C+ fraction. What remained unclear was the HCMV specificity of expanded NKG2C+ T cell clones.

The receptor was isolated from a man aged 50 or older who received an inactivated influenza vaccine. This specimen consisted of PBMCs from blood, obtained on the day of vaccination. The V gene is TRBV12-3 or TRBV12-4, the J gene TRBJ2-3, with 8 bases matching TRBD1. Here the CDR3 reads CASRSPDRANTDTQYF. The CDR3 region has the DNA TGTGCCAGCAGAAGCCCGGACAGGGCAAATACAGATACGCAGTATTTT.